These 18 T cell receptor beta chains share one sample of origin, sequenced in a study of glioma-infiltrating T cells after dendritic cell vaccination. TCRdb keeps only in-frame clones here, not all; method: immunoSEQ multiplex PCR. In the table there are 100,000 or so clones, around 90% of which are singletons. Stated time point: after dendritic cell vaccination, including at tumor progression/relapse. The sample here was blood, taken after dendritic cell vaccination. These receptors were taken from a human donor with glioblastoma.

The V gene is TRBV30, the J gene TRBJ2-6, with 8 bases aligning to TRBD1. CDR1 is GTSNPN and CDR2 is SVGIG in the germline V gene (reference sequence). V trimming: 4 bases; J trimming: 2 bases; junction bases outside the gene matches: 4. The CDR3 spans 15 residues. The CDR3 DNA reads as TGTGCCTGGAAAACACAGGGGGCTGGGGCCAACGTCCTGACTTTC. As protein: CAWKTQGAGANVLTF.

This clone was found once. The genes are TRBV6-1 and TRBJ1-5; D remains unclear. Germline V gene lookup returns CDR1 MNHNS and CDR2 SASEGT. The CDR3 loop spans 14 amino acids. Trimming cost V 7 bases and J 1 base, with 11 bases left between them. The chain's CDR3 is CASTTWESNQPQHF. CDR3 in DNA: TGTGCCAGCACTACCTGGGAGAGCAATCAGCCCCAGCATTTT.

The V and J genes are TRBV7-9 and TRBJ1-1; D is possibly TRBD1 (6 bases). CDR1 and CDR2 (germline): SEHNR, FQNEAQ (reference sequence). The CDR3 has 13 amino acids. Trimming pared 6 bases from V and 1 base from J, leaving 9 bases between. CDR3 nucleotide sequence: TGTGCCAGCAGTACGGGACAGAACACTGAAGCTTTCTTT. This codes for CASSTGQNTEAFF.

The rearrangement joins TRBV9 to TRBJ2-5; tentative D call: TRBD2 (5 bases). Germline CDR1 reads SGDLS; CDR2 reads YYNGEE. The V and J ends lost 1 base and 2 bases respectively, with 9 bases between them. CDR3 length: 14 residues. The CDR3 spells CASSVSRGQETQYF. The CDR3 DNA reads TGTGCCAGCAGCGTATCCCGGGGACAAGAGACCCAGTACTTC.

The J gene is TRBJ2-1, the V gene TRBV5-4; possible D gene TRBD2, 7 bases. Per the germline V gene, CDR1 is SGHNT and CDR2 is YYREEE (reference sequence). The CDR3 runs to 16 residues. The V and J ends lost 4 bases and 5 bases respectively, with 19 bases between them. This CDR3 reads CASSPRGGAFDNEQFF. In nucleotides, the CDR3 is TGTGCCAGCAGCCCTCGAGGGGGGGCCTTTGACAATGAGCAGTTCTTC.

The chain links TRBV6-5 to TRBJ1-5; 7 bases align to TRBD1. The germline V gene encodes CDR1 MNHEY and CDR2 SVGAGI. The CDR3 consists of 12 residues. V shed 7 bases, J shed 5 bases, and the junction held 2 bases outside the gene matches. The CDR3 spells CASTTGDQPQHF. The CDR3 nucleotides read TGTGCCAGCACCACAGGGGATCAGCCCCAGCATTTT.

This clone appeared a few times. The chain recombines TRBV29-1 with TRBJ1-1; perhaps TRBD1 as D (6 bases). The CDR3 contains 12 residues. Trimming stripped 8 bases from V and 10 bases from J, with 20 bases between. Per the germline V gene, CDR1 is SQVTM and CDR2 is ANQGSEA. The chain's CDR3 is CSFRGAGLGAFF. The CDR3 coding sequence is TGCAGCTTCCGGGGGGCGGGCCTAGGAGCTTTCTTT.

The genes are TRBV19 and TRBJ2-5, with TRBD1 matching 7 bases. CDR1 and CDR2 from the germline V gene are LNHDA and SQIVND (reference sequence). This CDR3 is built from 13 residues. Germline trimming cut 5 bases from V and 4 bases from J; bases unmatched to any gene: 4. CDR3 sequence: CASSGTVGETQYF. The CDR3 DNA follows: TGTGCCAGTAGTGGGACAGTCGGAGAGACCCAGTACTTC.

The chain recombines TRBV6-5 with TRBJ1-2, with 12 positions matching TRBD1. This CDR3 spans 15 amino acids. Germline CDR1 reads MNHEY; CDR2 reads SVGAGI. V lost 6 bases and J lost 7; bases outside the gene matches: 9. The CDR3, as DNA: TGTGCCAGCAGCCAAGCCGGGACAGGGGGCAGTGGCTACACCTTC. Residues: CASSQAGTGGSGYTF.

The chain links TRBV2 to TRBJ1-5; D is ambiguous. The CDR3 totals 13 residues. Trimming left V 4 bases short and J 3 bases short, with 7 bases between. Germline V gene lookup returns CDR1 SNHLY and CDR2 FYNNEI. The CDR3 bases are TGTGCCAGCAGTGGACAACTCAATCAGCCCCAGCATTTT. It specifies CASSGQLNQPQHF. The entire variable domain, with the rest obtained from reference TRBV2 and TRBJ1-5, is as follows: EPEVTQTPSHQVTQMGQEVILRCVPISNHLYFYWYRQILGQKVEFLVSFYNNEISEKSEIFDDQFSVERPDGSNFTLKIRSTKLEDSAMYFCASSGQLNQPQHFGDGTRLSIL.

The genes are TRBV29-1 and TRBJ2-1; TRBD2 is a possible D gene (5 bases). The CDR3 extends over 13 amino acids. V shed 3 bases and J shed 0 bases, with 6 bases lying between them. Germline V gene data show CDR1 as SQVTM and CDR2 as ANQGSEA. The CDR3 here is CSVERASYNEQFF. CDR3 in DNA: TGCAGCGTTGAGCGGGCCTCCTACAATGAGCAGTTCTTC.

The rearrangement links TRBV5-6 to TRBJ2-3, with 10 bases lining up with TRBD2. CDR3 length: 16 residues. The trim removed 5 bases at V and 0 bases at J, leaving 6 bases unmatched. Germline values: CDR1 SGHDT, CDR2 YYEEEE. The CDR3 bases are TGTGCCAGCAGTGAAGGACTAGCGGCTAGCACAGATACGCAGTATTTT. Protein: CASSEGLAASTDTQYF.

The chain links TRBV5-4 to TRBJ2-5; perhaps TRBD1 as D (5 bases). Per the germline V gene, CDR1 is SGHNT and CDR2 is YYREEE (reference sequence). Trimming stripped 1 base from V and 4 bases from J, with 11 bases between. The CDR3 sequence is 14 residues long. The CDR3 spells CASSLSAGRETQYF. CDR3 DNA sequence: TGTGCCAGCAGCTTGTCGGCAGGGCGAGAGACCCAGTACTTC.

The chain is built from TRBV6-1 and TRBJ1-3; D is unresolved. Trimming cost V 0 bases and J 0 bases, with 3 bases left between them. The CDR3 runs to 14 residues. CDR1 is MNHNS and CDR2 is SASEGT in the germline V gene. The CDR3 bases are TGTGCCAGCAGTGAAGCTAGCTCTGGAAACACCATATATTTT. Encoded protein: CASSEASSGNTIYF.

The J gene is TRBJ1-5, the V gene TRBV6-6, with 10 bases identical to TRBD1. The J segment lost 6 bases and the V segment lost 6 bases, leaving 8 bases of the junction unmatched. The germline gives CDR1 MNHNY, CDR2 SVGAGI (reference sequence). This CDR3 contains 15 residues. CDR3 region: CASSPDRGHGQPQHF. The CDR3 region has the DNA TGTGCCAGCAGCCCTGACAGGGGGCACGGTCAGCCCCAGCATTTT.

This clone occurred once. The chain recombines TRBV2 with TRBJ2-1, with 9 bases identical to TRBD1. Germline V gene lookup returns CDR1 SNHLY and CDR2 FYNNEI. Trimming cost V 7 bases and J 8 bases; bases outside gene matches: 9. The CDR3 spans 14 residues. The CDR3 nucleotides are TGTGCCAGCAAAACCGGGACAGGGTCGGATGAGCAGTTCTTC. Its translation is CASKTGTGSDEQFF.

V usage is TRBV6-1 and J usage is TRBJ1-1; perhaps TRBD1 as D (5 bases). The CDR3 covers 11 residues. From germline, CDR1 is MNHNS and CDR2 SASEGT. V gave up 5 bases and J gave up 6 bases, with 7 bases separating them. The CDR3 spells CASSQGPEAFF. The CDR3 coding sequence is TGTGCCAGCAGTCAGGGCCCTGAAGCTTTCTTT.

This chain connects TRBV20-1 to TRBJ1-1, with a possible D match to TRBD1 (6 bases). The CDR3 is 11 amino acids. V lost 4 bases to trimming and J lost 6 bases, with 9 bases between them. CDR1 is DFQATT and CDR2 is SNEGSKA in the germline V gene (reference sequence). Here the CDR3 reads CSANQGSEAFF. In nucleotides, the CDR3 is TGCAGTGCTAACCAGGGGTCTGAAGCTTTCTTT.